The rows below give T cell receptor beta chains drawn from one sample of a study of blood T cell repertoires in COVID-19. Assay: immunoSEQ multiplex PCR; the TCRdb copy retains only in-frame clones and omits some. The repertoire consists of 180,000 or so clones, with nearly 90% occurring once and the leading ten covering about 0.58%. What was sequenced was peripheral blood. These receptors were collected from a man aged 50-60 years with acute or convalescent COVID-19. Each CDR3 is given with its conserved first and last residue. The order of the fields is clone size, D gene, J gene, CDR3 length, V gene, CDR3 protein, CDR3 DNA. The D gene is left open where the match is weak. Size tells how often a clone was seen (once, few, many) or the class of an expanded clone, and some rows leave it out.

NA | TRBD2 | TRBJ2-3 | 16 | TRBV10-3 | CAISSGLAANTDTQYF | TGTGCCATCAGCTCGGGACTAGCGGCGAACACAGATACGCAGTATTTT
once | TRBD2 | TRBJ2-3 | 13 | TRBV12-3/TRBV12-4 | CASSPPGGYTQYF | TGTGCCAGCAGTCCTCCGGGGGGTTATACGCAGTATTTT
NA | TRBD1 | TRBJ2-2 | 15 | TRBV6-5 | CASRGQGLNTGELFF | TGTGCCAGCAGAGGACAGGGGCTGAACACCGGGGAGCTGTTTTTT
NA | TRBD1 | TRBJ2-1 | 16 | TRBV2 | CASRATGTGGYNEQFF | TGTGCCAGCAGGGCGACCGGGACAGGGGGCTACAATGAGCAGTTCTTC
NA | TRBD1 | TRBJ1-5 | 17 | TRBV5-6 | CASSQRGQGDGNQPQHF | TGTGCCAGCAGCCAAAGGGGACAGGGGGACGGCAATCAGCCCCAGCATTTT
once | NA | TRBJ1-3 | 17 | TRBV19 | CASSMGPDTDSGNTIYF | TGTGCCAGTAGTATGGGGCCGGACACCGACTCTGGAAACACCATATATTTT
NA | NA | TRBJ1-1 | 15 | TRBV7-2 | CASSLVFGQNTEAFF | TGTGCCAGCAGCTTAGTATTTGGGCAGAACACTGAAGCTTTCTTT
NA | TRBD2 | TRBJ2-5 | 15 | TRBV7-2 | CASSSYLAGEETQYF | TGTGCCAGCAGCTCTTACCTAGCGGGGGAAGAGACCCAGTACTTC
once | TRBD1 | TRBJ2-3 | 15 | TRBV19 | CASSLQGAGTDTQYF | TGTGCCAGTAGTCTACAGGGGGCGGGCACAGATACGCAGTATTTT
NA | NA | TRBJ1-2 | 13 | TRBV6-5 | CASSSQGIHGYTF | TGTGCCAGCAGTTCCCAGGGTATACATGGCTACACCTTC
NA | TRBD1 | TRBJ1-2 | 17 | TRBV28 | CASSLGSVLYRGGGYTF | TGTGCCAGCAGCTTAGGATCCGTCTTATACAGGGGAGGTGGCTACACCTTC
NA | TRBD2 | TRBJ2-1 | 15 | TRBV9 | CASSVGLAGVNEQFF | TGTGCCAGCAGCGTCGGACTAGCGGGAGTGAATGAGCAGTTCTTC
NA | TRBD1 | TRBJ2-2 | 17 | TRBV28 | CASRRDRGPSNTGELFF | TGTGCCAGCAGAAGGGACAGGGGGCCCTCGAACACCGGGGAGCTGTTTTTT
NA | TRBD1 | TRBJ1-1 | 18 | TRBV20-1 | CSASKAGTGRVPNTEAFF | TGCAGTGCTAGTAAGGCCGGGACAGGGAGGGTTCCGAACACTGAAGCTTTCTTT
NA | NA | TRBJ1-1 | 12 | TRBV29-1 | CSGRRGNTEAFF | TGCAGCGGTAGGCGGGGGAACACTGAAGCTTTCTTT
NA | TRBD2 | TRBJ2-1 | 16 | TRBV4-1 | CASSQETSGRGNEQFF | TGCGCCAGCAGCCAAGAGACTAGCGGGAGAGGAAATGAGCAGTTCTTC
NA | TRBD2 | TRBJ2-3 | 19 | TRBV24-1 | CATSDTRTGTSGITDTQYF | TGTGCCACCAGTGACACAAGAACCGGGACTAGCGGGATCACAGATACGCAGTATTTT
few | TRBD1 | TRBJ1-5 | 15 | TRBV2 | CASSPGTGGGQPQHF | TGTGCCAGCAGTCCCGGGACAGGGGGCGGTCAGCCCCAGCATTTT
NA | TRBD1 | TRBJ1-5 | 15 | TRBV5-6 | CASSLGGQANQPQHF | TGTGCCAGCAGCTTGGGGGGACAGGCAAATCAGCCCCAGCATTTT
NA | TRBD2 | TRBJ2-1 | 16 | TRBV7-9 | CASSHEAGSAYNEQFF | TGTGCCAGCAGCCACGAAGCGGGATCAGCCTACAATGAGCAGTTCTTC
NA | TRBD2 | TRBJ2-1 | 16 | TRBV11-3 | CASSSQLADSYNEQFF | TGTGCCAGCAGCTCCCAACTAGCGGACTCCTACAATGAGCAGTTCTTC
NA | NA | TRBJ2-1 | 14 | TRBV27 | CASSFLDSYNEQFF | TGTGCCAGCAGTTTCCTAGACAGTTACAATGAGCAGTTCTTC